This is a list of T cell receptor beta chains from one sample in a study of beta chain features in type 1 diabetes. Data came from immunoSEQ multiplex PCR; TCRdb stores just in-frame clones and leaves some out. Here the sample spans 450,000 to 600,000 clones, 30% being singletons. Material: naive CD4+ T cells from blood. The source is a man aged 18 to 35 in good health. Each CDR3 is given with its conserved first and last residue. A D gene is named only where the DNA matches it firmly. For some rows the clone size is stated as once, few or many, or as a class when expanded; others skip it.

len: 14; d_gene: TRBD1; j_gene: TRBJ2-7; abundance: -; v_gene: TRBV6-5; CDR3aa: CASSPGDRTYEQYF; CDR3nt: TGTGCCAGCAGTCCTGGGGACAGAACCTACGAGCAGTACTTC
len: 18; d_gene: TRBD2; j_gene: TRBJ2-6; abundance: -; v_gene: TRBV2; CDR3aa: CASSGLAGGRSGANVLTF; CDR3nt: TGTGCCAGCAGTGGACTAGCGGGCGGCCGCTCTGGGGCCAACGTCCTGACTTTC
len: 14; d_gene: -; j_gene: TRBJ1-4; abundance: -; v_gene: TRBV30; CDR3aa: CAWSTGNSHEKLFF; CDR3nt: TGTGCCTGGAGTACCGGCAACAGTCATGAAAAACTGTTTTTT
len: 15; d_gene: -; j_gene: TRBJ2-6; abundance: few; v_gene: TRBV9; CDR3aa: CASSVAGSGANVLTF; CDR3nt: TGTGCCAGCAGCGTAGCGGGGTCTGGGGCCAACGTCCTGACTTTC
len: 12; d_gene: TRBD1; j_gene: TRBJ1-5; abundance: -; v_gene: TRBV30; CDR3aa: CAWNRGKGPQHF; CDR3nt: TGTGCCTGGAACAGGGGAAAAGGGCCCCAGCATTTT
len: 11; d_gene: -; j_gene: TRBJ2-7; abundance: -; v_gene: TRBV7-9; CDR3aa: CASSFSDQQYF; CDR3nt: TGTGCCAGCAGCTTTTCGGACCAGCAGTACTTC
len: 12; d_gene: TRBD2; j_gene: TRBJ2-3; abundance: few; v_gene: TRBV2; CDR3aa: CASRREGDTQYF; CDR3nt: TGTGCCAGCCGGAGGGAGGGGGATACGCAGTATTTT
len: 15; d_gene: -; j_gene: TRBJ1-1; abundance: few; v_gene: TRBV7-8; CDR3aa: CASSLAGHPHTEAFF; CDR3nt: TGTGCCAGCAGCTTAGCTGGACACCCGCACACTGAAGCTTTCTTT
len: 15; d_gene: TRBD2; j_gene: TRBJ2-4; abundance: -; v_gene: TRBV28; CDR3aa: CASATSGSANNIQYF; CDR3nt: TGTGCCAGCGCGACTAGCGGGAGTGCAAATAACATTCAGTACTTC
len: 13; d_gene: -; j_gene: TRBJ2-2; abundance: few; v_gene: TRBV9; CDR3aa: CASSVLPTGELFF; CDR3nt: TGTGCCAGCAGCGTCTTGCCTACCGGGGAGCTGTTTTTT
len: 15; d_gene: -; j_gene: TRBJ2-7; abundance: few; v_gene: TRBV30; CDR3aa: CAWSVAGRIPYEQYF; CDR3nt: TGTGCCTGGAGTGTCGCGGGAAGGATCCCCTACGAGCAGTACTTC
len: 13; d_gene: -; j_gene: TRBJ2-7; abundance: few; v_gene: TRBV15; CDR3aa: CATSRDRGPEQYF; CDR3nt: TGTGCCACCAGCAGAGATCGGGGCCCCGAGCAGTACTTC
len: 18; d_gene: TRBD1; j_gene: TRBJ2-2; abundance: -; v_gene: TRBV23-1; CDR3aa: CASSYGQGILQTTGELFF; CDR3nt: TGCGCCAGCAGCTATGGACAGGGGATTCTTCAAACCACCGGGGAGCTGTTTTTT
len: 14; d_gene: TRBD2; j_gene: TRBJ2-1; abundance: -; v_gene: TRBV30; CDR3aa: CAWRGLAGRNEQFF; CDR3nt: TGTGCCTGGAGAGGACTAGCGGGGAGGAATGAGCAGTTCTTC
len: 12; d_gene: -; j_gene: TRBJ2-5; abundance: few; v_gene: TRBV6-6; CDR3aa: CASSWGKETQYF; CDR3nt: TGTGCCAGCAGTTGGGGAAAAGAGACCCAGTACTTC
len: 12; d_gene: -; j_gene: TRBJ2-3; abundance: -; v_gene: TRBV6-5; CDR3aa: CASSYGTDTQYF; CDR3nt: TGTGCCAGCAGTTACGGCACAGATACGCAGTATTTT
len: 15; d_gene: TRBD1; j_gene: TRBJ2-7; abundance: few; v_gene: TRBV28; CDR3aa: CASRRHLQGWYEQYF; CDR3nt: TGTGCCAGCAGGCGACATCTACAGGGGTGGTACGAGCAGTACTTC
len: 15; d_gene: TRBD1; j_gene: TRBJ1-2; abundance: few; v_gene: TRBV7-9; CDR3aa: CASSQEWGTGRWYTF; CDR3nt: TGTGCCAGCAGCCAAGAGTGGGGGACAGGTCGTTGGTACACCTTC
len: 13; d_gene: -; j_gene: TRBJ2-7; abundance: few; v_gene: TRBV30; CDR3aa: CAIRGRVTGEQYF; CDR3nt: TGTGCGATCAGGGGCAGGGTGACGGGGGAGCAGTACTTC
len: 14; d_gene: -; j_gene: TRBJ1-4; abundance: few; v_gene: TRBV7-2; CDR3aa: CASSLDGLNEKLFF; CDR3nt: TGTGCCAGCAGCCTGGACGGACTTAATGAAAAACTGTTTTTT
len: 13; d_gene: -; j_gene: TRBJ2-5; abundance: -; v_gene: TRBV7-9; CDR3aa: CASSPLDPETQYF; CDR3nt: TGTGCCAGCAGCCCCTTAGACCCAGAGACCCAGTACTTC
len: 14; d_gene: -; j_gene: TRBJ2-4; abundance: -; v_gene: TRBV11-2; CDR3aa: CASSQRRPGNIQYF; CDR3nt: TGTGCCAGCAGCCAGCGGCGCCCCGGGAACATTCAGTACTTC
len: 17; d_gene: TRBD1; j_gene: TRBJ2-1; abundance: -; v_gene: TRBV19; CDR3aa: CASSLRDRNSSYNEQFF; CDR3nt: TGTGCCAGTAGTCTCCGGGACAGGAACAGCTCCTACAATGAGCAGTTCTTC
len: 13; d_gene: -; j_gene: TRBJ1-1; abundance: -; v_gene: TRBV25-1; CDR3aa: CASSELRGTEAFF; CDR3nt: TGTGCCAGCAGTGAACTCAGGGGCACTGAAGCTTTCTTT
len: 16; d_gene: TRBD2; j_gene: TRBJ2-7; abundance: few; v_gene: TRBV7-2; CDR3aa: CASSFRLAGSTYEQYF; CDR3nt: TGTGCCAGCAGCTTCCGCCTAGCGGGATCCACATACGAGCAGTACTTC
len: 14; d_gene: TRBD2; j_gene: TRBJ2-1; abundance: -; v_gene: TRBV29-1; CDR3aa: CSVQAGGSYNEQFF; CDR3nt: TGCAGCGTTCAAGCGGGAGGGTCCTACAATGAGCAGTTCTTC
len: 14; d_gene: -; j_gene: TRBJ1-2; abundance: few; v_gene: TRBV30; CDR3aa: CAGRHGRLGDGYTF; CDR3nt: TGTGCCGGGAGACACGGACGGCTTGGGGATGGCTACACCTTC
len: 15; d_gene: TRBD1; j_gene: TRBJ1-5; abundance: once; v_gene: TRBV5-6; CDR3aa: CASSTDRGYGQPQHF; CDR3nt: TGTGCCAGCAGCACAGACAGGGGGTATGGTCAGCCCCAGCATTTT
len: 17; d_gene: TRBD2; j_gene: TRBJ2-7; abundance: few; v_gene: TRBV19; CDR3aa: CASSIPPRAGTAGEQYF; CDR3nt: TGTGCCAGTAGTATTCCCCCCCGAGCGGGAACGGCGGGCGAGCAGTACTTC